A single sample is the source of the 21 T cell receptor beta chains below, sequenced in a study of T cells in Graves' hyperthyroidism and ophthalmopathy. RNA transcripts were the template for amplifying TCR beta CDR3 regions. Primed by the HTBI set, a first-round RT-PCR was run on the TCR CDR3. TCRdb analysed the multiplex PCR reads with MiXCR anew, one entry per CDR3 protein. This sample has 500,000 to 750,000 distinct CDR3 sequences, with 40% to 55% found just once. Sequenced: peripheral blood or thyroid tissue (not recorded which). Receptor source: a woman between 18 and 30 years old with Graves' hyperthyroidism.

This rearrangement joins TRBV10-2 to TRBJ2-7; a possible D gene is TRBD1 (5 bases). The CDR3 sequence is 15 residues long. Trimming stripped 3 bases from V and 1 base from J, with 13 bases between. Germline assignment: CDR1 WSHSY and CDR2 SAAADI. The CDR3, as DNA: TGCGCCAGCAGTGAAGGGGCCAGGTCATCCTACGAGCAGTACTTC. This encodes CASSEGARSSYEQYF.

The genes are TRBV7-3 and TRBJ2-7; TRBD2 matches at 7 bases. The CDR3 spans 15 residues. The trim removed 2 bases at V and 7 bases at J, leaving 11 bases unmatched. CDR1 SGHTA and CDR2 FQGTGA come from the germline V gene. The CDR3, as DNA: TGTGCCAGCAGCTTATTGGGGGGAGGGTCGAGTGAGCAGTACTTC. It yields the protein CASSLLGGGSSEQYF. The variable domain in full, with the rest retrieved from reference TRBV7-3 and TRBJ2-7, is GAGVSQTPSNKVTEKGKYVELRCDPISGHTALYWYRQSLGQGPEFLIYFQGTGAADDSGLPNDRFFAVRPEGSVSTLKIQRTERGDSAVYLCASSLLGGGSSEQYFGPGTRLTVT.

The V and J genes are TRBV24-1 and TRBJ2-7; the match to TRBD2 covers 12 bases. V lost 3 bases and J lost 3; bases outside the gene matches: 5. The germline CDR1 and CDR2 sequences are KGHDR and SFDVKD. The CDR3 sequence is 16 residues long. The CDR3 region has the DNA TGTGCCACCAGTGATGGACTAGCGGGAACTTTCTACGAGCAGTACTTC. Translating gives CATSDGLAGTFYEQYF.

Many counts were recorded for this clonotype. The chain has TRBV13 and TRBJ2-7; D unclear. Germline CDR1 is PRHDT and CDR2 is FYEKMQ (reference sequence). Trimming removed 4 bases from V and 2 bases from J, with 9 bases in between. CDR3 length: 13 amino acids. This CDR3 reads CASSSDITYEQYF. The CDR3 DNA reads TGTGCCAGCAGCTCAGACATTACCTACGAGCAGTACTTC. The full variable domain, with the rest looked up from reference TRBV13 and TRBJ2-7, is AAGVIQSPRHLIKEKRETATLKCYPIPRHDTVYWYQQGPGQDPQFLISFYEKMQSDKGSIPDRFSAQQFSDYHSELNMSSLELGDSALYFCASSSDITYEQYFGPGTRLTVT.

The chain links TRBV9 to TRBJ2-3; D is undetermined. Trimming removed 3 bases from V and 2 bases from J, with 7 bases in between. CDR3 length: 13 residues. Germline V lookup: CDR1 SGDLS, CDR2 YYNGEE. The CDR3: CASSAEYTDTQYF. CDR3 sequence (DNA): TGTGCCAGCAGCGCTGAGTACACAGATACGCAGTATTTT.

This clonotype came up a few times. The V call is TRBV5-1, the J call TRBJ2-2; 9 bases agree with TRBD1. The V and J ends lost 4 bases and 4 bases, in that order; junction bases with no gene match: 8. CDR3 length: 16 amino acids. Germline V gene lookup returns CDR1 SGHRS and CDR2 YFSETQ. The CDR3 DNA sequence: TGCGCCAGCAGCGCCGGGACAGGGTCGAGCACCGGGGAGCTGTTTTTT. Protein product: CASSAGTGSSTGELFF. The whole variable domain, filled in from reference TRBV5-1 and TRBJ2-2, reads KAGVTQTPRYLIKTRGQQVTLSCSPISGHRSVSWYQQTPGQGLQFLFEYFSETQRNKGNFPGRFSGRQFSNSRSEMNVSTLELGDSALYLCASSAGTGSSTGELFFGEGSRLTVL.

The chain links TRBV6-6 to TRBJ1-1; D call uncertain. CDR1 and CDR2 from the germline V gene are MNHNY and SVGAGI (reference sequence). The CDR3 runs to 14 residues. With 0 bases removed from V and 11 bases from J, the gap between germline ends came to 16 bases. Here the CDR3 reads CASSYSTSGITAFF. In DNA, the CDR3 is TGTGCCAGCAGTTACTCGACTTCGGGAATAACGGCTTTCTTT.

In its sample, this clonotype was seen a few times. The gene calls are TRBV6-5 and TRBJ1-3, with a possible D match to TRBD1 (5 bases). CDR3 size: 14 residues. V was trimmed by 8 bases and J by 4 bases, leaving 15 bases between them. Germline V gene lookup returns CDR1 MNHEY and CDR2 SVGAGI. The CDR3 is CASGSGTLGNTIYF. The DNA of the CDR3 is TGTGCCAGCGGGAGCGGGACTCTGGGAAACACCATATATTTT.

V usage is TRBV7-9 and J usage is TRBJ2-7; TRBD1 matches at 7 bases. Germline CDR1 reads SEHNR; CDR2 reads FQNEAQ (reference sequence). The CDR3 is 14 residues long. The junction had 8 bases not matched to a gene; V was cut back by 3 bases and J by 6 bases. The CDR3 region has the DNA TGTGCCAGCAGCTTGGTAGGGACAGTAACCGAGCAGTACTTC. It codes for CASSLVGTVTEQYF.

This clonotype was counted at least ten times. V gene TRBV15 combines with J gene TRBJ2-5, with 10 bases lining up with TRBD2. CDR1 is LNHNV and CDR2 is YYDKDF in the germline V gene (reference sequence). The CDR3 has 15 residues. J lost 5 bases, V lost 3 bases, and 6 bases had no gene match. The CDR3 spells CATSRLTSGQETQYF. The DNA for the CDR3 is TGTGCCACCAGCAGGCTGACTAGCGGGCAGGAGACCCAGTACTTC.

CDR3 residues: CASSFGFGGRETQYF. The CDR3 DNA reads TGTGCCAGCAGTTTCGGCTTCGGGGGTCGAGAGACCCAGTACTTC. The gene calls are TRBV27 and TRBJ2-5; a weak D match, TRBD2 (6 bases). This CDR3 has 15 amino acids. Germline assignment: CDR1 MNHEY and CDR2 SMNVEV (reference sequence). The V and J ends lost 3 bases and 4 bases respectively, with 15 bases between them.

This chain connects TRBV29-1 to TRBJ1-1; possible D gene TRBD1, 5 bases. The CDR3 length is 12 residues. CDR1 is SQVTM, CDR2 ANQGSEA, per germline. The CDR3 here is CSADGAMTEAFF. CDR3 nucleotides: TGCAGTGCGGACGGGGCGATGACTGAAGCTTTCTTT.

In its sample, this clonotype was seen many times. V usage is TRBV27 and J usage is TRBJ2-7, with TRBD2 matching over 10 bases. V gave up 4 bases and J gave up 7 bases; unmatched junction bases: 7. CDR1 is MNHEY, CDR2 SMNVEV, per germline (reference sequence). The CDR3 is made up of 14 amino acids. The CDR3: CASSSLAGRWEQYF. The CDR3 coding sequence is TGTGCCAGCAGTTCACTAGCGGGACGTTGGGAGCAGTACTTC.

The rearrangement uses TRBV2 and TRBJ2-5; 8 positions agree with TRBD1. There are 12 residues in the CDR3. Germline V CDR1 and CDR2: SNHLY, FYNNEI. The ends lost 6 bases at V and 7 bases at J; junction bases unmatched: 4. The CDR3 DNA is TGTGCCAGCAGAGCTACAGGGGGGACCCAGTACTTC. This gives the protein CASRATGGTQYF. Using reference TRBV2 and TRBJ2-5 for the parts outside the CDR3, the full variable domain is EPEVTQTPSHQVTQMGQEVILRCVPISNHLYFYWYRQILGQKVEFLVSFYNNEISEKSEIFDDQFSVERPDGSNFTLKIRSTKLEDSAMYFCASRATGGTQYFGPGTRLLVL.

Comments on this clonotype: This sequence may be a read error, since a much larger clone differs from it by one base. The chain is built from TRBV6-1 and TRBJ1-5, with 9 bases matching TRBD1. Germline V gives CDR1 MNHNS, CDR2 SASEGT. The CDR3 spans 16 residues. V gave up 3 bases and J gave up 7 bases; unmatched junction bases: 10. The CDR3 coding sequence is TGTGCCAGCAGTGACTTTGCCGGGACAGGGACCCAGCCCCAGCATTTT. Its translation is CASSDFAGTGTQPQHF.

Concerning this clonotype: This clone may be a read error of a much larger clone one base away. The V and J genes are TRBV7-2 and TRBJ1-4; the D gene is possibly TRBD1 (5 bases). Germline CDR1 and CDR2: SGHTA and FQGNSA. CDR3 length: 16 residues. The chain's CDR3 is CAISLSVTATNEKLFF. Written as DNA, the CDR3 is TGTGCCATCAGCTTATCCGTGACAGCAACTAATGAAAAACTGTTTTTT.

This clonotype was seen a handful of times. A read error is possible here, since a much larger clone lies one base away. The V and J genes are TRBV24-1 and TRBJ2-5; a weak D match, TRBD1 (6 bases). The CDR3 sequence is 17 residues long. Germline lookup yields CDR1 KGHDR and CDR2 SFDVKD. With 3 bases removed from V and 4 bases from J, the gap between germline ends came to 20 bases. CDR3 amino acids: CATSDTGQLGIGETQYF. In DNA form, the CDR3 reads TGTGCCACCAGTGATACAGGACAGCTGGGGATTGGAGAGACCCAGTACTTC.

This clonotype appeared many times. This chain connects TRBV24-1 to TRBJ2-7; the D gene is possibly TRBD2 (5 bases). Germline V gene lookup returns CDR1 KGHDR and CDR2 SFDVKD. V was clipped by 3 bases and J by 0 bases, with 20 bases between them. The CDR3 runs 18 residues. CDR3 in DNA: TGTGCCACCAGTGATACACCGTCGAGGGTAGGCCTCTCCTACGAGCAGTACTTC. Translating it yields CATSDTPSRVGLSYEQYF.

This clonotype showed up many times. The rearrangement uses TRBV27 and TRBJ1-1; D is perhaps TRBD1 (6 bases). The CDR3 loop spans 15 amino acids. Trimming left V 5 bases short and J 3 bases short, with 16 bases between. Per germline, CDR1 MNHEY and CDR2 SMNVEV (reference sequence). The CDR3 loop is CASSLSQGLDTEAFF. The CDR3 DNA reads as TGTGCCAGCAGTCTCTCCCAGGGGTTGGACACTGAAGCTTTCTTT.

As for this clonotype: A much larger clone sits a single nucleotide away, making a read error possible. V gene TRBV2 combines with J gene TRBJ1-2; TRBD1 is a possible D gene (5 bases). V shed 5 bases and J shed 5 bases, with 15 bases lying between them. Looked up from germline, CDR1 is SNHLY and CDR2 is FYNNEI. This CDR3 region has 14 residues. CDR3 residues: CASSIRDGRYGYTF. Written as DNA, the CDR3 is TGTGCCAGCAGTATCCGGGACGGACGGTATGGCTACACCTTC.

The V gene is TRBV11-3, the J gene TRBJ1-3; D perhaps matches TRBD1 (5 bases). CDR1 and CDR2 from the germline V gene are SGHNT and YENEEA. Trimming pared 5 bases from V and 1 base from J, leaving 12 bases between. The CDR3 consists of 15 residues. The CDR3 region is CASSRRQTSGNTIYF. In nucleotides, the CDR3 is TGTGCCAGCAGCCGACGACAGACATCTGGAAACACCATATATTTT.